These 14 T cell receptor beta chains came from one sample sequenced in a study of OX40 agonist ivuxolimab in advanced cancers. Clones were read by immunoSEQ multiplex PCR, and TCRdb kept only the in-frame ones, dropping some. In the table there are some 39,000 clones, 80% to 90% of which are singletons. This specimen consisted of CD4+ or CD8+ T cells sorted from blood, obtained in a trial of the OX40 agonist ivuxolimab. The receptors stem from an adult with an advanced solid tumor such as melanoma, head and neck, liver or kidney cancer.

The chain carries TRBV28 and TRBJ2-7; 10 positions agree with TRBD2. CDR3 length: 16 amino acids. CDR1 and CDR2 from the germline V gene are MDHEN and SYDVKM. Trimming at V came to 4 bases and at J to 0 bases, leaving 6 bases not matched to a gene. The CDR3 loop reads CASSSPSGRGSYEQYV. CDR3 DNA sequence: TGTGCCAGCAGTTCCCCTAGCGGGAGAGGCTCCTACGAGCAGTACGTC.

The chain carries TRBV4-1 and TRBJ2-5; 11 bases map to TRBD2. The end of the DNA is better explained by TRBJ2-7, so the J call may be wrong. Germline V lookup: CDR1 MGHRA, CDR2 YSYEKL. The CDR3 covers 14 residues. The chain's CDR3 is CASSRLAGNYEQYF. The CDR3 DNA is TGCGCCAGCAGCCGACTAGCGGGAAACTACGAGCAGTACTTC.

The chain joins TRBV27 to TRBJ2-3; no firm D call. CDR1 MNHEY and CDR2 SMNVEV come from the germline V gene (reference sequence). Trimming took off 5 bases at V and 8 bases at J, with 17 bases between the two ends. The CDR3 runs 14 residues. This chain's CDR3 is CASSVSLEGRTQYF. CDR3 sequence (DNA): TGTGCCAGCAGTGTGAGTTTAGAAGGGCGTACGCAGTATTTT.

In nucleotides, the CDR3 is TGTGCCAGCAGCCAGGGACAGGGGGTCCTCTTCGAAGCTTTCTTT. Its translation: CASSQGQGVLFEAFF. The chain recombines TRBV5-4 with TRBJ1-1; 11 bases line up with TRBD1. V was clipped by 4 bases and J by 8 bases; unmatched bases: 10. CDR1 and CDR2 from the germline V gene are SGHNT and YYREEE (reference sequence). The CDR3 runs to 15 residues.

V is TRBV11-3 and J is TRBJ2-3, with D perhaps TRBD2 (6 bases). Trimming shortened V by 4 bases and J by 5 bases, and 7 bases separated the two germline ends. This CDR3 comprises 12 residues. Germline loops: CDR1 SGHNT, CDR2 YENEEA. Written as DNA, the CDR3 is TGTGCCAGCAGCTCGGGAGTAGATACGCAGTATTTT. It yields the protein CASSSGVDTQYF. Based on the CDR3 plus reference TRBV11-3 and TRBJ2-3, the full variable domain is EAGVVQSPRYKIIEKKQPVAFWCNPISGHNTLYWYLQNLGQGPELLIRYENEEAVDDSQLPKDRFSAERLKGVDSTLKIQPAELGDSAVYLCASSSGVDTQYFGPGTRLTVL.

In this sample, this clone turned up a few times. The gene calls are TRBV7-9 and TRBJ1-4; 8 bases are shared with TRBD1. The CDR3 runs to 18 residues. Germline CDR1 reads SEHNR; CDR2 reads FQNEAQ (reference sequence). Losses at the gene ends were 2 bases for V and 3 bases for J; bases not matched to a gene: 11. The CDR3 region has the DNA TGTGCCAGCAGCTTAACACCACAGGGGGTTTTTTCTAATGAAAAACTGTTTTTT. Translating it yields CASSLTPQGVFSNEKLFF.

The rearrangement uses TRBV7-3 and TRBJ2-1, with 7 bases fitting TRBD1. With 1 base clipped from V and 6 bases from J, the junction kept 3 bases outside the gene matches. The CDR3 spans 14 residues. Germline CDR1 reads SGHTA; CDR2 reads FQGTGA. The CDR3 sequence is CASSLIAGGNEQFF. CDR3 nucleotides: TGTGCCAGCAGCTTAATCGCAGGGGGCAATGAGCAGTTCTTC. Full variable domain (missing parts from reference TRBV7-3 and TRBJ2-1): GAGVSQTPSNKVTEKGKYVELRCDPISGHTALYWYRQSLGQGPEFLIYFQGTGAADDSGLPNDRFFAVRPEGSVSTLKIQRTERGDSAVYLCASSLIAGGNEQFFGPGTRLTVL.

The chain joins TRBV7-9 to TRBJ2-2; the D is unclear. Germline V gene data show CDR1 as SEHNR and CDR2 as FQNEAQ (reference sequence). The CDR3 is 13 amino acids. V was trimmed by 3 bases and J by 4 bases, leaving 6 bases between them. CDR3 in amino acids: CASSFSPTGELFF. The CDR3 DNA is TGTGCCAGCAGCTTCTCTCCCACCGGGGAGCTGTTTTTT. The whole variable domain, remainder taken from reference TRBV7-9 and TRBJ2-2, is DTGVSQNPRHKITKRGQNVTFRCDPISEHNRLYWYRQTLGQGPEFLTYFQNEAQLEKSRLLSDRFSAERPKGSFSTLEIQRTEQGDSAMYLCASSFSPTGELFFGEGSRLTVL.

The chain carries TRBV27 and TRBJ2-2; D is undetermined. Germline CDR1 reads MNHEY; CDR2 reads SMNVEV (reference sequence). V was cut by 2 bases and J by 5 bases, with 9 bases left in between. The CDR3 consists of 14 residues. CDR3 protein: CASSLERTTGELFF. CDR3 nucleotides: TGTGCCAGCAGTTTAGAGAGGACGACCGGGGAGCTGTTTTTT.

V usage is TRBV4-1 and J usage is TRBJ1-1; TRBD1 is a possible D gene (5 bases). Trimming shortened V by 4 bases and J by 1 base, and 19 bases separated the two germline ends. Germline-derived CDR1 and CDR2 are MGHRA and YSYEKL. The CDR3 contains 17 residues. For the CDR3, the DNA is TGCGCCAGCAGCCCCTTGCCGACACCGAGGGGGAACACTGAAGCTTTCTTT. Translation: CASSPLPTPRGNTEAFF.

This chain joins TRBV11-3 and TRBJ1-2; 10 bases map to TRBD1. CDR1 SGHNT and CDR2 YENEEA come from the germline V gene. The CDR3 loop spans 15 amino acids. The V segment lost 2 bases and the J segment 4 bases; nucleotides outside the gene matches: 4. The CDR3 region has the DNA TGTGCCAGCAGCTTAAGGGGGACAGGGGCCTATGGCTACACCTTC. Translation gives CASSLRGTGAYGYTF.

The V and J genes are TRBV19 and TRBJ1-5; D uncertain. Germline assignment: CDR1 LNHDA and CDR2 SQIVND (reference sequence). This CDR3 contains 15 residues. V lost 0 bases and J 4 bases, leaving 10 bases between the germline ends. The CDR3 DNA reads TGTGCCAGTAGTATAGATCCCCTTCCTAATCAGCCCCAGCATTTT. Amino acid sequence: CASSIDPLPNQPQHF.

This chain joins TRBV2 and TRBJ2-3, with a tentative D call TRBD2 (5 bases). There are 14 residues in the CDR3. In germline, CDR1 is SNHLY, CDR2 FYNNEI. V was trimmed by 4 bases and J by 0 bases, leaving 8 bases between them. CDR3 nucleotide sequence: TGTGCCAGCAGTGTACTAGATAGCACAGATACGCAGTATTTT. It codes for CASSVLDSTDTQYF.

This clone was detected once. CDR3 in amino acids: CASSLGSGGTGELFF. DNA for the CDR3: TGTGCCAGCAGCTTAGGGTCGGGCGGCACCGGGGAGCTGTTTTTT. V usage is TRBV7-9 and J usage is TRBJ2-2, with unresolved D. The V gene's germline CDR1 is SEHNR and CDR2 FQNEAQ (reference sequence). The CDR3 spans 15 residues. Trimming stripped 1 base from V and 4 bases from J, with 10 bases between.